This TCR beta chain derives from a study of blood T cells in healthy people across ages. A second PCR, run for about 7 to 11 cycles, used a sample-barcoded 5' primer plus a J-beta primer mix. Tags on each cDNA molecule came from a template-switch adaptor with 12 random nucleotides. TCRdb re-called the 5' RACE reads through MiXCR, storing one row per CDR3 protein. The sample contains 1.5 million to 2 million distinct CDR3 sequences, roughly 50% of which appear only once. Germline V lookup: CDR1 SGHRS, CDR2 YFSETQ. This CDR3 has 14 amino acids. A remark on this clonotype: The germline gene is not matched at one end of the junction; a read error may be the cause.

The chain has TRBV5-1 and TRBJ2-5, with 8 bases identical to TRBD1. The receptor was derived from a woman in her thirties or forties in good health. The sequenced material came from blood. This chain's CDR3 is CASSSRGLRETRYF. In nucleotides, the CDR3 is TGCGCCAGCAGCTCCAGGGGGCTCAGGGAGACCCGGTACTTC.